This is a list of T cell receptor beta chains from one sample in a study of T cells in lung cancer brain metastases. Data came from immunoSEQ multiplex PCR; TCRdb stores just in-frame clones and leaves some out. The sample consists of several thousand clones, about nine tenths of them appearing once. The material sequenced was tumor tissue from the primary lung tumor. The receptors originated from a man between 50 and 59 years old with non-small cell lung cancer. Each CDR3 is given with its conserved first and last residue. A D gene is named only where the DNA matches it firmly. Not every row has a clone size; where given, it reads once, few, many or a size class.

cdr3_nt cdr3_aa clone_size j_call v_call cdr3_length d_call
TGTGCCAGCAGTTTGGGAGGGGCCAGGGGCAACCACTATGGCTACACCTTC CASSLGGARGNHYGYTF once TRBJ1-2 TRBV5-4 17 -
TGTGCCAGCAGCTTAGGTTTGGCTCGTTACGAGCAGTACTTC CASSLGLARYEQYF - TRBJ2-7 TRBV7-2 14 -
TGTGCCAGCAGTGAAGGGGCAGGGTATAATTCACCCCTCCACTTT CASSEGAGYNSPLHF - TRBJ1-6 TRBV6-1 15 -
TGTGCCTCCTCTTCCGGGACAGGGGCAGGAGAGACCCAGTACTTC CASSSGTGAGETQYF - TRBJ2-5 TRBV30 15 TRBD1
TGTGCCAGCAGCCACGGTCCTCCACAGAAGACCCAGTACTTC CASSHGPPQKTQYF - TRBJ2-5 TRBV7-9 14 -
TGTGCCAGCAGTTATTGGACAGGGGGCTCCACCGGGGAGCTGTTTTTT CASSYWTGGSTGELFF - TRBJ2-2 TRBV6-5 16 TRBD1
TGTGCCAGCAGTGATATAGCCAATCAGCCCCAGCATTTT CASSDIANQPQHF - TRBJ1-5 TRBV2 13 -
TGTGCCATCAGGACTACCCTTACAGGGGATGGAAACACCATATATTTT CAIRTTLTGDGNTIYF few TRBJ1-3 TRBV10-3 16 TRBD1
TGTGCCAGCAGAGAGGGGACGGGGGTGAACACTGAAGCTTTCTTT CASREGTGVNTEAFF once TRBJ1-1 TRBV11-2 15 -
TGTGCCAGCAGTTACTCTAACAGGGGTTACTATGGCTACACCTTC CASSYSNRGYYGYTF - TRBJ1-2 TRBV6-5 15 TRBD1
TGTGCCAGCAGTGAAGGACCGGGACAGGGCTACGAGCAGTACTTC CASSEGPGQGYEQYF - TRBJ2-7 TRBV2 15 TRBD1
TGTGCCAGCAGCCAAGATTTCGTCGCAGGGAGGACTGGGGCCAACGTCCTGACTTTC CASSQDFVAGRTGANVLTF - TRBJ2-6 TRBV14 19 -
TGTGCTAGCAGCCCCCGATACAGCGACAATGAGCAGTTCTTC CASSPRYSDNEQFF - TRBJ2-1 TRBV7-7 14 -
TGTGCCAGCAGTGATCTGGCTTTAAGTGCTACGGGATCCTACGAGCAGTACTTC CASSDLALSATGSYEQYF - TRBJ2-7 TRBV6-1 18 -
TGCGCCAGCAGGGAGACTAGCACAGATACGCAGTATTTT CASRETSTDTQYF - TRBJ2-3 TRBV5-1 13 -
TGCGCCAGCAGCTTGTTTGGAGACCTCTATGAAAAACTGTTTTTT CASSLFGDLYEKLFF once TRBJ1-4 TRBV5-1 15 -
TGTGCCAGCAGCACCGGACCAAACTACGAGCAGTACTTC CASSTGPNYEQYF - TRBJ2-7 TRBV7-6 13 -
TGTGCCTCAGGGGTAGAACAGCCCCAGCATTTT CASGVEQPQHF - TRBJ1-5 TRBV19 11 -
TGTGCCAGCAGCTTAACTGGATACTACGAGCAGTATTTT CASSLTGYYEQYF - TRBJ2-3 TRBV11-2 13 -
TGTGCCAGCTCGCCGATCTGGGCCACTGAAGCTTTCTTT CASSPIWATEAFF - TRBJ1-1 TRBV18 13 -
TGTGCCAGCAGCCCGACAGGGCCAACTGGTGGCTACACCTTC CASSPTGPTGGYTF - TRBJ1-2 TRBV7-2 14 TRBD1
TGTGCCAGCAGCCAAGATGCGGGGTCTGGGGCCAACGTCCTGACTTTC CASSQDAGSGANVLTF few TRBJ2-6 TRBV4-2 16 -
TGCGCCAGCAGCTTCAACGGACAGGGGGCTTACGAGCAGTACTTC CASSFNGQGAYEQYF - TRBJ2-7 TRBV5-1 15 TRBD1
TGCGCCAGCAGCTTGGAAGAGACCCAGTACTTC CASSLEETQYF - TRBJ2-5 TRBV5-1 11 -
TGTGCCAGCAGCTCAAACGTTCAGGATTCACCCCTCCACTTT CASSSNVQDSPLHF - TRBJ1-6 TRBV7-9 14 -
TGCAGCGTTGTGATACAGGGACCACGAGCTTTCTTT CSVVIQGPRAFF - TRBJ1-1 TRBV29-1 12 -
TGTGCCAGCAGCTTAGGACCCTTTGAAAAACTGTTTTTT CASSLGPFEKLFF - TRBJ1-4 TRBV7-2 13 -
TGCAGCGTTGAGAGAGGCACAGATACGCAGTATTTT CSVERGTDTQYF - TRBJ2-3 TRBV29-1 12 -
TGTGCCAGCAGCCCGGGACCGAACTACGAGCAGTACTTC CASSPGPNYEQYF - TRBJ2-7 TRBV7-6 13 -
TGCAGCGGCTGGGACAATGAGCAGTTCTTC CSGWDNEQFF once TRBJ2-1 TRBV29-1 10 -
TGTGCCAGCGCTATAAGCTCCTACAATGAGCAGTTCTTC CASAISSYNEQFF - TRBJ2-1 TRBV7-2 13 -
TGCGCCAGCAGTGAGATAGGGGGGGGCAATCAGCCCCAGCATTTT CASSEIGGGNQPQHF - TRBJ1-5 TRBV10-2 15 -
TGCGCCAGCAGCCGGGACAGCCCTAATGAAAAACTGTTTTTT CASSRDSPNEKLFF - TRBJ1-4 TRBV5-1 14 TRBD1
TGTGCCACCAGGGATAGCGGGGGGGCCACAGATACGCAGTATTTT CATRDSGGATDTQYF - TRBJ2-3 TRBV15 15 TRBD2
TGTGCCTGGAGACCGGGACAGGGGTTTTCTGGCAATCAGCCCCAGCATTTT CAWRPGQGFSGNQPQHF - TRBJ1-5 TRBV30 17 TRBD1
TGTGCCAGCAGCTTAGTTGGTAGCGGGGGGCTTATCACAGATACGCAGTATTTT CASSLVGSGGLITDTQYF - TRBJ2-3 TRBV7-9 18 TRBD2
TGCGCCAGCAGCTTGTCTTTAGATACGCAGTATTTT CASSLSLDTQYF - TRBJ2-3 TRBV5-1 12 -
TGTGCCAGCAGTGAAGTCCTCGGGGATGGCTACACCTTC CASSEVLGDGYTF - TRBJ1-2 TRBV6-1 13 -
TGTGCCAGCAGCTTAGACGCCGTGCCCCGACCAAATAATGAGCAGTTCTTC CASSLDAVPRPNNEQFF once TRBJ2-1 TRBV11-3 17 -
TGTGCCAGCTCGAAGACAGGGTGGAGAAACACTGAAGCTTTCTTT CASSKTGWRNTEAFF - TRBJ1-1 TRBV18 15 TRBD1
TGTGCCAGTAGTATTGGGGACAGGGGGTACGAAAACATTCAGTACTTC CASSIGDRGYENIQYF - TRBJ2-4 TRBV19 16 TRBD1
TGCGCCAGCACCCGGGAGCCCGAACAAGAGACCCAGTACTTC CASTREPEQETQYF - TRBJ2-5 TRBV5-1 14 -
TGTGCTAGCAGCCCCCGCATCTATGGCTACACCTTC CASSPRIYGYTF - TRBJ1-2 TRBV5-8 12 -
TGTGCCTGGACTGCAGATATGAACACTGAAGCTTTCTTT CAWTADMNTEAFF few TRBJ1-1 TRBV30 13 -
TGTGCCAGCAGTTTTAAGGGAAGCACAGATACGCAGTATTTT CASSFKGSTDTQYF - TRBJ2-3 TRBV27 14 -
TGTGCCAGCAAGGGAGGGTGGAACACTGAAGCTTTCTTT CASKGGWNTEAFF - TRBJ1-1 TRBV2 13 -